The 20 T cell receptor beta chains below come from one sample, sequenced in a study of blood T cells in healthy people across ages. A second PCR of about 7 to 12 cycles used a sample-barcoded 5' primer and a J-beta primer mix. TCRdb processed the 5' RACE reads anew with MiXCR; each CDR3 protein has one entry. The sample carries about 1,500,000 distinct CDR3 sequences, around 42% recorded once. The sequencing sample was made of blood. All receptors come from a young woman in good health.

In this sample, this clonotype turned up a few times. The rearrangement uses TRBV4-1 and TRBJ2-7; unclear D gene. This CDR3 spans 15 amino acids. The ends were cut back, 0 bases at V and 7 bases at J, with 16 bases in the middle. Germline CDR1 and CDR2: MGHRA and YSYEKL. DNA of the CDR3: TGCGCCAGCAGCCAAGATGAGACATCGGGCAATGAGCAGTACTTC. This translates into CASSQDETSGNEQYF.

The CDR3 coding sequence is TGTGCCAGCAGTTCGTCCGGCAGGGCCCCCTACGAGCAGTACTTC. It codes for CASSSSGRAPYEQYF. The chain is built from TRBV6-2 or TRBV6-3 and TRBJ2-7; D might be TRBD1 (5 bases). The CDR3 consists of 15 residues. V lost 4 bases and J lost 2, with 15 bases in between. Germline CDR1 MNHEY, CDR2 SVGEGT.

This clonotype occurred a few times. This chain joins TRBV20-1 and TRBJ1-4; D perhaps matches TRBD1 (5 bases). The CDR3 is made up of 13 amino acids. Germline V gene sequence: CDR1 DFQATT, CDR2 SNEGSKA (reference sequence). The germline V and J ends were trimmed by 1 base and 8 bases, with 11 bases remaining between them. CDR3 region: CSARAPGGEKLFF. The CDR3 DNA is TGCAGTGCTAGAGCCCCGGGGGGAGAAAAACTGTTTTTT.

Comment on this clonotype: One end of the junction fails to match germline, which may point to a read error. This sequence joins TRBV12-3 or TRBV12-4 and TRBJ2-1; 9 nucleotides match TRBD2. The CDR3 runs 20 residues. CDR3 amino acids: CAGSFHRTSASLSPYNEQFF. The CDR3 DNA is TGTGCCGGCAGTTTCCATCGGACTAGCGCCTCTTTAAGCCCCTACAATGAGCAGTTCTTC.

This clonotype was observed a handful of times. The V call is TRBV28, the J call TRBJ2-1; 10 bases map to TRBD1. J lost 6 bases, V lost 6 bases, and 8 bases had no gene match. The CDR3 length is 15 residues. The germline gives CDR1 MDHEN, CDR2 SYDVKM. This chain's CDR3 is CASSLLGDRGNEQFF. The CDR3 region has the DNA TGTGCCAGCAGCCTTCTGGGGGACAGGGGCAATGAGCAGTTCTTC.

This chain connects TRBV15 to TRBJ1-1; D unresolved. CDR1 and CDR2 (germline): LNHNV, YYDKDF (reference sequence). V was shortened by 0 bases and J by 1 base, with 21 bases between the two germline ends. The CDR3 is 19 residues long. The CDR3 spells CATSRDRATGGRENTEAFF. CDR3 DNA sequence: TGTGCCACCAGCAGAGATCGGGCCACGGGAGGAAGGGAGAACACTGAAGCTTTCTTT.

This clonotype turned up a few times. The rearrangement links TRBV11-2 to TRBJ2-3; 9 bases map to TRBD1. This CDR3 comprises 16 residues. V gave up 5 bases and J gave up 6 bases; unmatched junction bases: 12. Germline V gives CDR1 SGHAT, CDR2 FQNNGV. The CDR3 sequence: CASSTRQGGQIDTQYF. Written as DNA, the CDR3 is TGTGCCAGCAGCACAAGACAGGGGGGTCAAATCGATACGCAGTATTTT.

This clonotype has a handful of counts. The CDR3, as DNA: TGTGCCAGCAGGGCCTCAGGAGGGGCTGTCGGGTATGTCGACGAGCAGTACTTC. It specifies CASRASGGAVGYVDEQYF. The chain uses TRBV6-1 and TRBJ2-7; D is possibly TRBD2 (6 bases). V dropped 6 bases and J dropped 5 bases, with 29 bases sitting between them. There are 18 residues in the CDR3. CDR1 and CDR2 from the germline V gene are MNHNS and SASEGT.

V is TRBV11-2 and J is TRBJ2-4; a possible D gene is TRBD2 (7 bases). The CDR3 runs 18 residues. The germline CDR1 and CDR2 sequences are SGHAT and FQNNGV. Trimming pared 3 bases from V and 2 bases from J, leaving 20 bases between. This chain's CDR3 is CASSLFLVGGRSKNIQYF. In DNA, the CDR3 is TGTGCCAGCAGCTTGTTCTTGGTGGGGGGGCGGTCCAAAAACATTCAGTACTTC. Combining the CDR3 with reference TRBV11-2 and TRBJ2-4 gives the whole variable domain EAGVAQSPRYKIIEKRQSVAFWCNPISGHATLYWYQQILGQGPKLLIQFQNNGVVDDSQLPKDRFSAERLKGVDSTLKIQPAKLEDSAVYLCASSLFLVGGRSKNIQYFGAGTRLSVL.

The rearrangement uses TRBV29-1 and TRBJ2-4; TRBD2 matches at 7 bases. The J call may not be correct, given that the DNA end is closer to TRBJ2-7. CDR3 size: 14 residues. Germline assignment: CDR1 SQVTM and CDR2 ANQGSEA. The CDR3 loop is CSASRGGTIYEQYF. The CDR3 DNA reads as TGCAGCGCTTCGAGGGGCGGGACTATTTACGAGCAGTACTTC.

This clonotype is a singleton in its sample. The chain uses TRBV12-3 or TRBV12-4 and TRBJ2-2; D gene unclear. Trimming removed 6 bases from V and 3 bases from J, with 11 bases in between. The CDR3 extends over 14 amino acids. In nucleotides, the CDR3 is TGTGCCAGCAGATTTTCGACCTACACCGGGGAGCTGTTTTTT. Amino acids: CASRFSTYTGELFF.

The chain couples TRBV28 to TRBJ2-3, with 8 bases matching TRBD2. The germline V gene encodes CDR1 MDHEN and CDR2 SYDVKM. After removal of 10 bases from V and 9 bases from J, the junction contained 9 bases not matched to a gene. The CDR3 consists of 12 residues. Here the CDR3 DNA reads TGTGCCACCACCCGCGGGGGGCCCACGCAGTATTTT. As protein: CATTRGGPTQYF.

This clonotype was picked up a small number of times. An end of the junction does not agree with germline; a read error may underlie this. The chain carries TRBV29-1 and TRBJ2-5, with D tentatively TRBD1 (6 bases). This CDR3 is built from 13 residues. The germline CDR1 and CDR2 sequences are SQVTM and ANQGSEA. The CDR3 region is CSAEPGQQETQYF. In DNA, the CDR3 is TGCAGCGCTGAACCGGGACAACAAGAGACCCAGTACTTC.

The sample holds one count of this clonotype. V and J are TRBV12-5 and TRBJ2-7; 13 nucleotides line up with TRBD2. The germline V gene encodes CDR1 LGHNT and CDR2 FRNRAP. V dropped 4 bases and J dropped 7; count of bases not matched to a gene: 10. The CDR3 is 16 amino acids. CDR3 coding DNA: TGTGCTAGTGGTTCCTACGGGACTAGCGGGATTCCGGAGCAGTACTTC. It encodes CASGSYGTSGIPEQYF.

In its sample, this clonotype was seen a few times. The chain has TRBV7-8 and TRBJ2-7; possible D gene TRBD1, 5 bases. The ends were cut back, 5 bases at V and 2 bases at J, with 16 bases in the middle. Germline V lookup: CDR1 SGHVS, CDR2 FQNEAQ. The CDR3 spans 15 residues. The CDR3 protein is CASSPQPTGAYEQYF. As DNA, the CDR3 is TGTGCCAGCAGCCCTCAACCTACAGGAGCCTACGAGCAGTACTTC.

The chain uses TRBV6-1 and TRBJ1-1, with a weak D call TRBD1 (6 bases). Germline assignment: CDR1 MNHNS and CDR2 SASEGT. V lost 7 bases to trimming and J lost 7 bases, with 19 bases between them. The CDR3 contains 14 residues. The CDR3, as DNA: TGTGCCAGCACTCCCGACAGGTGGGGCTTTGAAGCTTTCTTT. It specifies CASTPDRWGFEAFF.

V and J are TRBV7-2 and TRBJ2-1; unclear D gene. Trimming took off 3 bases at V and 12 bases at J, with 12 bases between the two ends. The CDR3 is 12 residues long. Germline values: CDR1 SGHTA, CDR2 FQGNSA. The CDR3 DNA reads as TGTGCCAGCAGCTTCGGTATAAGTGGGCAGTTCTTC. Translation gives CASSFGISGQFF.

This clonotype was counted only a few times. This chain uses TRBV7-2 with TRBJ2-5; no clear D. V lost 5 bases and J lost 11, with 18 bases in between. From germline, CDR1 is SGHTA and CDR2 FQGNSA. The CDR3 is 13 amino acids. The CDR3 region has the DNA TGTGCCAGCAGCCTCTCTGGCTACAATGAGCAGTACTTC. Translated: CASSLSGYNEQYF. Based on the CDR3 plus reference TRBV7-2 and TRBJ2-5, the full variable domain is GAGVSQSPSNKVTEKGKDVELRCDPISGHTALYWYRQSLGQGLEFLIYFQGNSAPDKSGLPSDRFSAERTGGSVSTLTIQRTQQEDSAVYLCASSLSGYNEQYFGPGTRLLVL.

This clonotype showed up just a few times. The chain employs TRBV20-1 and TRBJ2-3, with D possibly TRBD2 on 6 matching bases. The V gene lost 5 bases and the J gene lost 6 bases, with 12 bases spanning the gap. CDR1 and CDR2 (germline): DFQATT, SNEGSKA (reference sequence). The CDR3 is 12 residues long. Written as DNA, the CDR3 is TGCAGTGCTCTCCTCGGAGGGGATACGCAGTATTTT. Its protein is CSALLGGDTQYF.

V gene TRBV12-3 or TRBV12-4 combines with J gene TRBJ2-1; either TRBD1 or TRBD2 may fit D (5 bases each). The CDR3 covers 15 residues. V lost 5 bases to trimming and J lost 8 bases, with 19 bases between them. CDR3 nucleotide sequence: TGTGCCAGCAGTAAGACGGGACCCCTTCCGTATGAGCAGTTCTTC. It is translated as CASSKTGPLPYEQFF.